The 18 T cell receptor beta chains reported below all come from one sample, sequenced in a study of T cells in women clearing cervical HPV infection. Some clones are missing from TCRdb's copy, which holds only in-frame ones; the method was immunoSEQ multiplex PCR. The sample has 25,000 to 30,000 clones. The sequencing input was blood buffy coat. These receptors were collected from a woman between 18 and 69 years old with a cervical HPV16 infection that either progressed to CIN3+ or cleared (not recorded which).

As for this clone: The CDR3 end is not reached by the read, which stops 3 residues before it; the germline J gene fills it in. This sequence joins TRBV18 and TRBJ2-3; TRBD1 aligns across 7 bases. The germline V gene has CDR1 KGHSH and CDR2 LQKENI. The CDR3 is 14 amino acids. CDR3 DNA, as far as it was read: TGTGCCAGCTCACCACTCCCAGGGGGAGAGACG. Encoded protein: CASSPLPGGET. In full, the CDR3 is CASSPLPGGETQYF.

To note about this clone: The read falls 3 residues short of the CDR3 end, and the missing part is taken from the germline J gene. This chain joins TRBV30 and TRBJ2-1; 12 bases are shared with TRBD2. The CDR3 contains 15 residues. Germline V gives CDR1 GTSNPN, CDR2 SVGIG (reference sequence). V lost 0 bases and J lost 7; bases outside the gene matches: 4. CDR3: CAWSVTSGRMNEQFF. CDR3 DNA (partial): TGTGCCTGGAGTGTAACTAGCGGGAGGATGAATGAG.

Note on this clone: The DNA ends 3 residues before the CDR3 does, and the rest of the CDR3 is filled in from the germline J gene. The rearrangement joins TRBV2 to TRBJ1-2, with 9 bases that match TRBD1. V shed 6 bases, J shed 6 bases, and the junction held 5 bases outside the gene matches. Germline lookup yields CDR1 SNHLY and CDR2 FYNNEI. The CDR3 covers 13 residues. CDR3 protein: CASSVQGAHGYTF. Incomplete CDR3 DNA: TGTGCCAGCAGCGTACAGGGGGCTCATGGC.

Comments on this clone: The CDR3 is cut off 3 residues early in the read; its end comes from the germline J gene. J is TRBJ2-7 and V is TRBV5-1, with 8 positions matching TRBD1. The germline gives CDR1 SGHRS, CDR2 YFSETQ. The CDR3 totals 14 residues. With V trimmed by 4 bases and J by 2 bases, 5 bases remained unmatched. The CDR3 bases that were read are TGCGCCAGCAGCGGAGGGACAGGACCCTACGAG. This translates into CASSGGTGPYE. The entire CDR3 protein reads CASSGGTGPYEQYF.

Turning to this clone: The read finishes 3 residues shy of the CDR3 end, and the germline J gene is used to complete it. The gene calls are TRBV14 and TRBJ1-4; possibly TRBD1 for D (5 bases). CDR1 and CDR2 (germline): SGHDN, FVKESK. The CDR3 has 14 amino acids. Incomplete CDR3 DNA: TGTGCCAGCAGCCAAGGACAGTTAAATTCACCA. Residues: CASSQGQLNSP. The CDR3 in its entirety is CASSQGQLNSPLFF.

CDR3 bases read: TGTGCCAGCAGTTTAGCGGTTCCAGGGGAGGCTAATGAAAAA. Translation: CASSLAVPGEANEK. The CDR3 as a whole reads CASSLAVPGEANEKLFF. The chain combines TRBV28 with TRBJ1-4, with TRBD1 as a possible D gene (6 bases). The read ends 3 residues shy of where the CDR3 ends; the end is completed using the germline J gene. Trimming shortened V by 2 bases and J by 3 bases, and 16 bases separated the two germline ends. The CDR3 is 17 residues long. The germline V gene encodes CDR1 MDHEN and CDR2 SYDVKM.

As for this clone: With the read ending 3 residues before the CDR3 end, the germline J gene is used to fill in that end. The chain links TRBV2 to TRBJ1-5; 7 bases line up with TRBD1. Trimming cost V 2 bases and J 1 base; bases outside gene matches: 5. Germline V gives CDR1 SNHLY, CDR2 FYNNEI. The CDR3 length is 16 residues. The CDR3 sequence: CASSERAGGSNQPQHF. The covered CDR3 bases are TGTGCCAGCAGTGAAAGGGCAGGGGGGAGCAATCAGCCC. Combining the CDR3 with reference TRBV2 and TRBJ1-5 gives the whole variable domain EPEVTQTPSHQVTQMGQEVILRCVPISNHLYFYWYRQILGQKVEFLVSFYNNEISEKSEIFDDQFSVERPDGSNFTLKIRSTKLEDSAMYFCASSERAGGSNQPQHFGDGTRLSIL.

The sequenced part of the CDR3 DNA is TGTGCCAGCAGCCCCGACACCTACGAG. The encoded protein is CASSPDTYE. The full CDR3 protein is CASSPDTYEQYF. J is TRBJ2-7 and V is TRBV11-2, with no clear D. The sequence runs out 3 residues before the end of the CDR3; the remainder is reconstructed from the germline J gene. The V gene lost 5 bases and the J gene lost 2 bases, with 7 bases spanning the gap. The CDR3 has 12 amino acids. Per the germline V gene, CDR1 is SGHAT and CDR2 is FQNNGV.

CDR3 DNA (partial): TGTGCCAGCAGTTTCACTAGCGGGAGAGCTCATGAG. Translation: CASSFTSGRAHE. In full, the CDR3 reads CASSFTSGRAHEQFF. The chain is built from TRBV5-5 and TRBJ2-1, with 11 bases matching TRBD2. Read data end 3 residues before the CDR3 end; the end is taken from the germline J gene. CDR3 size: 15 residues. Losses at the gene ends were 5 bases for V and 8 bases for J; bases not matched to a gene: 9. Germline V gene lookup returns CDR1 SGHKS and CDR2 YYEKEE (reference sequence).

For this clone: The read gets to within 3 residues of the CDR3 end, and the germline J gene fills in the rest. The sample has other DNA sequences that encode this CDR3 too. J is TRBJ1-2 and V is TRBV2; D not certain. Trimming left V 3 bases short and J 4 bases short, with 9 bases between. This CDR3 region has 13 residues. Germline CDR1 and CDR2: SNHLY and FYNNEI. CDR3 region: CASSDRVTYGYTF. The CDR3 DNA, read in part, is TGTGCCAGCAGTGATAGGGTAACCTATGGC.

As for this clone: The read stops 3 residues short of the end of the CDR3; the missing end is completed from the germline J gene. This sequence joins TRBV5-1 and TRBJ2-3; 10 bases fit TRBD2. The CDR3 totals 18 residues. Losses at the gene ends were 0 bases for V and 5 bases for J; bases not matched to a gene: 12. Germline V gene lookup returns CDR1 SGHRS and CDR2 YFSETQ. CDR3 in amino acids: CASSLVGAGGRVVDTQYF. The part of the CDR3 DNA that was read is TGCGCCAGCAGCTTGGTAGGAGCGGGAGGGCGAGTGGTAGATACG.

Of note for this clone: The DNA ends 3 residues before the CDR3 does, and the rest of the CDR3 is filled in from the germline J gene. The chain employs TRBV20-1 and TRBJ2-5, with D possibly TRBD1 on 6 matching bases. The length of the CDR3 is 12 residues. Germline CDR1 DFQATT, CDR2 SNEGSKA (reference sequence). The V gene lost 7 bases and the J gene lost 2 bases, with 11 bases spanning the gap. Partial CDR3 DNA: TGCAGTGTTAGGGGGACACAAGAGACC. Translation gives CSVRGTQET. The entire CDR3 protein reads CSVRGTQETQYF.

Note on this clone: The read ends 3 residues early relative to the CDR3; the germline J gene fills the gap. Other DNA sequences in the same sample also yield this CDR3. This sequence joins TRBV11-1 and TRBJ1-1; D ambiguous. Between the trimmed V and J ends, which lost 3 bases and 5 bases, there was a span of 13 bases. Germline V gives CDR1 SGHAT, CDR2 FQDESV (reference sequence). The CDR3 contains 14 residues. The sequenced part of the CDR3 DNA is TGTGCCAGCAGCTTTTCGGACTCTAGGACTGAA. It translates to CASSFSDSRTE. The whole CDR3 sequence is CASSFSDSRTEAFF.

About this clone itself: The read gets to within 3 residues of the CDR3 end, and the germline J gene fills in the rest. The V call is TRBV5-4, the J call TRBJ1-4; maybe TRBD1 (5 bases). CDR3 size: 16 residues. Germline V gene sequence: CDR1 SGHNT, CDR2 YYREEE (reference sequence). The CDR3 DNA, read in part, is TGTGCCAGCAGCTTCATCTCGGGTTCTGGGGCCAACGTA. Protein: CASSFISGSGANV. The whole CDR3 protein reads CASSFISGSGANVLFF. Using reference TRBV5-4 and TRBJ1-4 for the parts outside the CDR3, the full variable domain is ETGVTQSPTHLIKTRGQQVTLRCSSQSGHNTVSWYQQALGQGPQFIFQYYREEENGRGNFPPRFSGLQFPNYSSELNVNALELDDSALYLCASSFISGSGANVLFFGSGTQLSVL.

A note on this clone: The sequenced fragment ends 3 residues before the CDR3 boundary, so the rest is inferred from the germline J gene. J is TRBJ2-7 and V is TRBV20-1; TRBD2 matches 12 bases. CDR3 length: 13 amino acids. Per the germline V gene, CDR1 is DFQATT and CDR2 is SNEGSKA (reference sequence). Unmatched junction bases numbered 0, after V lost 3 bases and J lost 3 bases. CDR3 sequence reads: CSARGLAGYEQYF. The covered CDR3 bases are TGCAGTGCTAGGGGACTAGCGGGCTACGAG.

Details on this clone: The read falls 3 residues short of the CDR3 end, and the missing part is taken from the germline J gene. This rearrangement joins TRBV2 to TRBJ2-7, with 7 nucleotides matching TRBD1. The CDR3 consists of 13 residues. Germline V CDR1 and CDR2: SNHLY, FYNNEI. Trimming removed 5 bases from V and 2 bases from J; junction bases left unmatched: 3. CDR3 sequence reads: CASSIGGPYEQYF. CDR3 DNA, as far as it was read: TGTGCCAGCAGTATAGGGGGCCCCTACGAG.

With regard to this clone: The CDR3 extends 3 residues past the end of the read, so its final part is completed from the germline J gene. J is TRBJ2-7 and V is TRBV2, with 9 bases fitting TRBD2. Trimming at V came to 9 bases and at J to 0 bases, leaving 3 bases not matched to a gene. The CDR3 consists of 13 residues. The germline V gene has CDR1 SNHLY and CDR2 FYNNEI. Incomplete CDR3 DNA: TGTGCCAGTGCTAGCGGGGACTCCTACGAG. As protein: CASASGDSYE. The CDR3 as a whole reads CASASGDSYEQYF.

Remarks on this clone: The read falls 3 residues short of the CDR3 end, and the missing part is taken from the germline J gene. V and J are TRBV2 and TRBJ2-1, with D perhaps matching TRBD2 (6 bases). The V and J ends lost 2 bases and 5 bases respectively, with 10 bases between them. The CDR3 consists of 14 residues. CDR1 SNHLY and CDR2 FYNNEI come from the germline V gene. CDR3 DNA, as far as it was read: TGTGCCAGCAGTGAAAGACTAGTCCACAATGAG. It specifies CASSERLVHNE. From start to end, the CDR3 is CASSERLVHNEQFF.